The 8 T cell receptor beta chains in this list originate from one sample, sequenced in a study of cytomegalovirus exposure and HLA in healthy donors (dated by TCRdb to the late 2010s). Library creation used the immunoSEQ multiplex PCR assay. Not all clones reach the TCRdb copy of this immuneACCESS table, which keeps in-frame sequences only. Checked studies attribute under half of the gap to unresolved V genes and leave the rest unexplained. A total of 100,000 to 150,000 clones appear in this sample, around nine tenths of them only once. Jointly, the top ten make up about 2.1% of the sample. Sequenced: PBMCs. All receptors derive from a woman between 18 and 29 years old in good health and CMV-seronegative.

The V gene is TRBV6-5, the J gene TRBJ1-3, with TRBD1 identical over 11 bases. The CDR3 covers 15 residues. From germline, CDR1 is MNHEY and CDR2 SVGAGI. Trimming took 8 bases from V and 3 from J; bases not matched to a gene: 6. The CDR3 here is CASFRTGGFGNTIYF. CDR3 DNA: TGTGCCAGCTTTAGGACAGGGGGCTTTGGAAACACCATATATTTT.

This chain joins TRBV21-1 and TRBJ2-2; TRBD2 is the table's D call and was not checked against the DNA. TRBV21-1 is a pseudogene locus. This CDR3 contains 16 residues. CDR3 region: CASSWAGDWNTGELFF. CDR3 DNA: TGTGCCAGCAGCTGGGCGGGGGACTGGAACACCGGGGAGCTGTTTTTT.

The chain links TRBV9 to TRBJ1-4; the D is unclear. Germline loops: CDR1 SGDLS, CDR2 YYNGEE. The CDR3 has 15 residues. V lost 3 bases to trimming and J lost 7 bases, with 16 bases between them. DNA of the CDR3: TGTGCCAGCAGCGCCAGCGGGGTAGGGAGTGAAAAACTGTTTTTT. Its protein product is CASSASGVGSEKLFF.

This clone was seen once. The chain carries TRBV2 and TRBJ2-7; 7 nucleotides align to TRBD2. The CDR3 contains 13 residues. Looked up from germline, CDR1 is SNHLY and CDR2 is FYNNEI. Trimming cost V 6 bases and J 5 bases; bases outside gene matches: 7. The CDR3: CASRPGLTNEQYF. CDR3 DNA: TGTGCCAGCAGGCCGGGACTAACCAACGAGCAGTACTTC.

The chain has TRBV28 and TRBJ2-7, with 8 bases matching TRBD1. V lost 4 bases to trimming and J lost 0 bases; unmatched junction nucleotides: 5. Looked up from germline, CDR1 is MDHEN and CDR2 is SYDVKM. This CDR3 contains 15 residues. The CDR3 is CASSSPGQASYEQYF. The CDR3 DNA reads as TGTGCCAGCAGTTCCCCGGGACAGGCCTCCTACGAGCAGTACTTC.

V and J are TRBV5-1 and TRBJ1-4, with 7 bases identical to TRBD1. V trimming: 2 bases; J trimming: 0 bases; junction bases outside the gene matches: 4. CDR1 and CDR2 from the germline V gene are SGHRS and YFSETQ. The CDR3 contains 16 residues. The DNA for the CDR3 is TGCGCCAGCAGCTTCACAGGGACAGCAACTAATGAAAAACTGTTTTTT. This translates into CASSFTGTATNEKLFF.

This chain joins TRBV19 and TRBJ1-2; TRBD1 matches at 7 bases. The CDR3 spans 12 residues. V was clipped by 7 bases and J by 5 bases; unmatched bases: 4. Germline-derived CDR1 and CDR2 are LNHDA and SQIVND (reference sequence). CDR3 amino acids: CASTHRGYGYTF. The CDR3 DNA is TGTGCCAGTACCCACAGGGGTTATGGCTACACCTTC.

The CDR3 region is CASSPQGTGLANTEAFF. CDR3 bases: TGTGCCAGCTCACCACAAGGGACAGGGCTGGCGAACACTGAAGCTTTCTTT. The chain has TRBV18 and TRBJ1-1, with 9 bases aligning to TRBD1. Trimming at V came to 1 base and at J to 1 base, leaving 7 bases not matched to a gene. CDR1 KGHSH and CDR2 LQKENI come from the germline V gene. The CDR3 runs to 17 residues.